These 31 T cell receptor beta chains share one sample of origin, sequenced in a study of T cells in localized non-small cell lung cancer. Only in-frame clones appear in the TCRdb table, and some are missing; sequencing was by immunoSEQ multiplex PCR. The sample yields around 31,000 clones, approximately 94% seen once. Here the sequenced sample was peripheral blood, taken before any cancer treatment. These receptor sequences come from a woman aged 35-75 years with stage I lung adenocarcinoma.

The CDR3 here is CASSDTVYEQYF. The CDR3 nucleotides are TGTGCCAGCAGTGATACAGTCTACGAGCAGTACTTC. V is TRBV6-1 and J is TRBJ2-7; D remains unclear. The germline CDR1 and CDR2 sequences are MNHNS and SASEGT. The CDR3 has 12 amino acids. V lost 3 bases to trimming and J lost 3 bases, with 6 bases between them.

The genes are TRBV18 and TRBJ2-2; 9 bases line up with TRBD1. From germline, CDR1 is KGHSH and CDR2 LQKENI. Losses at the gene ends were 3 bases for V and 7 bases for J; bases not matched to a gene: 12. The CDR3 is made up of 17 amino acids. The CDR3 spells CASSPPSGDRVIGELFF. In DNA, the CDR3 is TGTGCCAGCTCACCCCCGTCCGGGGACAGGGTAATCGGGGAGCTGTTTTTT.

This sequence joins TRBV4-3 and TRBJ2-1; D ambiguous. The germline V and J ends were trimmed by 0 bases and 10 bases, with 34 bases remaining between them. The CDR3 is 21 residues long. The germline V gene has CDR1 LGHNA and CDR2 YSLEER. Here the CDR3 reads CASSQDGWLGLPSINIQEQFF. The CDR3 bases are TGCGCCAGCAGCCAAGATGGATGGCTAGGTCTTCCATCCATCAACATCCAGGAGCAGTTCTTC.

The gene calls are TRBV11-3 and TRBJ2-5; D is possibly TRBD2 (5 bases). CDR3 length: 18 amino acids. The V gene's germline CDR1 is SGHNT and CDR2 YENEEA. V was clipped by 5 bases and J by 1 base, with 23 bases between them. Here the CDR3 reads CASSGPGRVWASQETQYF. The CDR3 DNA is TGTGCCAGCAGCGGCCCCGGGCGGGTGTGGGCCAGCCAAGAGACCCAGTACTTC.

V and J are TRBV18 and TRBJ1-6; 9 nucleotides agree with TRBD1. The length of the CDR3 is 16 residues. Per the germline V gene, CDR1 is KGHSH and CDR2 is LQKENI. V trimming: 5 bases; J trimming: 3 bases; junction bases outside the gene matches: 5. The CDR3 bases are TGTGCCAGCTCATTTAGGACAGGGGACTATAATTCACCCCTCCACTTT. Translation: CASSFRTGDYNSPLHF.

The V gene is TRBV15, the J gene TRBJ1-2; TRBD1 might be the D (5 bases). Germline V gene data show CDR1 as LNHNV and CDR2 as YYDKDF (reference sequence). The CDR3 is made up of 15 amino acids. Trimming pared 5 bases from V and 4 bases from J, leaving 17 bases between. CDR3 sequence reads: CATSEYGGPSYGYTF. The CDR3, as DNA: TGTGCCACCAGCGAATACGGGGGTCCTAGCTATGGCTACACCTTC. The entire variable domain, with the rest obtained from reference TRBV15 and TRBJ1-2, is as follows: DAMVIQNPRYQVTQFGKPVTLSCSQTLNHNVMYWYQQKSSQAPKLLFHYYDKDFNNEADTPDNFQSRRPNTSFCFLDIRSPGLGDTAMYLCATSEYGGPSYGYTFGSGTRLTVV.

This rearrangement joins TRBV11-2 to TRBJ2-7, with TRBD1 as a possible D gene (5 bases). The V gene's germline CDR1 is SGHAT and CDR2 FQNNGV. The CDR3 has 16 amino acids. Trimming removed 1 base at V and 2 bases at J, with 15 bases between. The CDR3 DNA reads TGTGCCAGCAGCTTAGTGAAACGAGCAGGGACCTACGAGCAGTACTTC. This sequence encodes CASSLVKRAGTYEQYF. Combining the CDR3 with reference TRBV11-2 and TRBJ2-7 gives the whole variable domain EAGVAQSPRYKIIEKRQSVAFWCNPISGHATLYWYQQILGQGPKLLIQFQNNGVVDDSQLPKDRFSAERLKGVDSTLKIQPAKLEDSAVYLCASSLVKRAGTYEQYFGPGTRLTVT.

The V and J genes are TRBV7-9 and TRBJ2-5; no firm D call. The CDR3 covers 13 residues. Trimming took off 3 bases at V and 4 bases at J, with 9 bases between the two ends. Germline V CDR1 and CDR2: SEHNR, FQNEAQ (reference sequence). The CDR3 sequence: CASSFDVGETQYF. In DNA form, the CDR3 reads TGTGCCAGCAGCTTCGATGTTGGAGAGACCCAGTACTTC.

This chain joins TRBV19 and TRBJ2-5; TRBD2 matches 15 bases. Looked up from germline, CDR1 is LNHDA and CDR2 is SQIVND (reference sequence). V shed 5 bases, J shed 1 base, and the junction held 8 bases outside the gene matches. This CDR3 has 18 amino acids. This chain's CDR3 is CASSAGLAGGPAQETQYF. The CDR3 DNA reads as TGTGCCAGTAGTGCCGGACTAGCGGGAGGGCCCGCCCAAGAGACCCAGTACTTC.

The table lists this clone with a count of one. The genes are TRBV27 and TRBJ2-1; TRBD2 agrees at 11 bases. The J segment lost 2 bases and the V segment lost 4 bases, leaving 4 bases of the junction unmatched. Germline loops: CDR1 MNHEY, CDR2 SMNVEV (reference sequence). The CDR3 extends over 16 amino acids. This CDR3 reads CASSSRLAGPYNEQFF. The CDR3 DNA is TGTGCCAGCAGTTCCAGACTAGCGGGGCCCTACAATGAGCAGTTCTTC.

J is TRBJ2-6 and V is TRBV2; tentatively, D is TRBD1 (5 bases). The V gene's germline CDR1 is SNHLY and CDR2 FYNNEI. V was shortened by 4 bases and J by 0 bases, with 19 bases between the two germline ends. The CDR3 is made up of 19 amino acids. This CDR3 is CASSVHRWKPSSGANVLTF. CDR3 coding DNA: TGTGCCAGCAGTGTACACAGGTGGAAACCGAGCTCTGGGGCCAACGTCCTGACTTTC.

The CDR3 here is CASSLTGNYVGYTF. The CDR3 DNA reads TGTGCCAGCAGCTTGACAGGGAACTATGTGGGCTACACCTTC. The chain recombines TRBV5-4 with TRBJ1-2, with a weak D call TRBD1 (6 bases). Germline loops: CDR1 SGHNT, CDR2 YYREEE (reference sequence). The V and J ends lost 1 base and 8 bases respectively, with 15 bases between them. This CDR3 region has 14 residues. The full variable domain, rest sourced from reference TRBV5-4 and TRBJ1-2, is ETGVTQSPTHLIKTRGQQVTLRCSSQSGHNTVSWYQQALGQGPQFIFQYYREEENGRGNFPPRFSGLQFPNYSSELNVNALELDDSALYLCASSLTGNYVGYTFGSGTRLTVV.

This chain joins TRBV6-5 and TRBJ1-1, with D possibly matching TRBD1 (6 bases). CDR3 length: 13 residues. Per germline, CDR1 MNHEY and CDR2 SVGAGI. V was clipped by 5 bases and J by 9 bases, with 16 bases between them. In DNA form, the CDR3 reads TGTGCCAGCAGTCCTAACACAGGGTTTAAAGCTTTCTTT. Encoded protein: CASSPNTGFKAFF.

J is TRBJ2-7 and V is TRBV7-2; D is possibly TRBD1 (6 bases). V gave up 1 base and J gave up 3 bases, with 10 bases separating them. The CDR3 contains 14 residues. From germline, CDR1 is SGHTA and CDR2 FQGNSA. The CDR3 is CASSLDNRDYEQYF. As DNA, the CDR3 is TGTGCCAGCAGCTTAGATAACAGGGACTACGAGCAGTACTTC.

The J gene is TRBJ2-2, the V gene TRBV15, with unresolved D. Germline V gene data show CDR1 as LNHNV and CDR2 as YYDKDF (reference sequence). CDR3 length equals 15 residues. V dropped 3 bases and J dropped 7 bases, with 15 bases sitting between them. The CDR3 sequence is CATSSPFRVGGELFF. CDR3 sequence (DNA): TGTGCCACCAGCAGCCCTTTTCGGGTGGGCGGGGAGCTGTTTTTT.

The chain carries TRBV2 and TRBJ2-5; possibly TRBD1 or TRBD2 for D (5 bases each). Germline V lookup: CDR1 SNHLY, CDR2 FYNNEI. The CDR3 loop spans 14 amino acids. V was clipped by 4 bases and J by 5 bases, with 14 bases between them. The CDR3 sequence is CASSAGTSRETQYF. The CDR3 DNA reads TGTGCCAGCAGTGCCGGGACGTCTCGGGAGACCCAGTACTTC.

This sequence joins TRBV5-4 and TRBJ2-7, with D maybe TRBD1 (6 bases). V lost 1 base and J lost 4, with 6 bases in between. This CDR3 is 12 amino acids long. Germline V lookup: CDR1 SGHNT, CDR2 YYREEE (reference sequence). CDR3 sequence: CASSLRGYEQYF. Here the CDR3 DNA reads TGTGCCAGCAGCTTGAGGGGGTACGAGCAGTACTTC.

The chain has TRBV5-1 and TRBJ2-7; TRBD1 is a possible D gene (6 bases). Looked up from germline, CDR1 is SGHRS and CDR2 is YFSETQ. Trimming took 0 bases from V and 3 from J, leaving 19 bases between them. The CDR3 extends over 17 amino acids. The CDR3: CASSLVTVFPGDYEQYF. CDR3 nucleotides: TGCGCCAGCAGCTTGGTTACGGTCTTTCCAGGGGACTACGAGCAGTACTTC.

About this clone: The same CDR3 is also encoded by other DNA sequences in this sample. This chain uses TRBV29-1 with TRBJ2-7; unclear D gene. The germline V gene encodes CDR1 SQVTM and CDR2 ANQGSEA. The ends were cut back, 3 bases at V and 3 bases at J, with 9 bases in the middle. The CDR3 extends over 12 amino acids. The CDR3 spells CSVEERDYEQYF. Here the CDR3 DNA reads TGCAGCGTTGAGGAAAGGGACTACGAGCAGTACTTC.

The sample holds one count of this clone. The rearrangement joins TRBV28 to TRBJ1-3, with 7 bases lining up with TRBD1. The CDR3 runs 17 residues. The V and J ends lost 1 base and 2 bases, in that order; junction bases with no gene match: 8. The germline CDR1 and CDR2 sequences are MDHEN and SYDVKM. Here the CDR3 reads CASSLLFGGGPGNTIYF. The CDR3 region has the DNA TGTGCCAGCAGTTTATTATTCGGAGGGGGCCCTGGAAACACCATATATTTT. Looking up the rest from reference TRBV28 and TRBJ1-3 gives the full variable domain: DVKVTQSSRYLVKRTGEKVFLECVQDMDHENMFWYRQDPGLGLRLIYFSYDVKMKEKGDIPEGYSVSREKKERFSLILESASTNQTSMYLCASSLLFGGGPGNTIYFGEGSWLTVV.

The rearrangement uses TRBV19 and TRBJ1-6; 8 positions agree with TRBD1. With V trimmed by 7 bases and J by 8 bases, 10 bases remained unmatched. Germline V gene sequence: CDR1 LNHDA, CDR2 SQIVND (reference sequence). The CDR3 runs 15 residues. The CDR3 protein is CASNQQTGAYSPLHF. CDR3 bases: TGTGCCAGTAACCAACAGACAGGGGCCTATTCACCCCTCCACTTT.

This chain joins TRBV11-2 and TRBJ2-7; D is unresolved. The CDR3 totals 15 residues. CDR1 is SGHAT, CDR2 FQNNGV, per germline. V was shortened by 5 bases and J by 3 bases, with 17 bases between the two germline ends. CDR3 nucleotides: TGTGCCAGCAGCGGCAGCCGGGCTTCTCGCTACGAGCAGTACTTC. This translates into CASSGSRASRYEQYF. The complete variable domain, with remaining parts taken from reference TRBV11-2 and TRBJ2-7, reads EAGVAQSPRYKIIEKRQSVAFWCNPISGHATLYWYQQILGQGPKLLIQFQNNGVVDDSQLPKDRFSAERLKGVDSTLKIQPAKLEDSAVYLCASSGSRASRYEQYFGPGTRLTVT.

The chain's CDR3 is CASSMGTAGADTQYF. The CDR3 nucleotides are TGTGCCAGTAGTATGGGGACAGCCGGCGCAGATACGCAGTATTTT. V gene TRBV19 combines with J gene TRBJ2-3, with TRBD1 identical over 7 bases. The CDR3 sequence is 15 residues long. J lost 4 bases, V lost 3 bases, and 7 bases had no gene match. CDR1 is LNHDA and CDR2 is SQIVND in the germline V gene (reference sequence).

This chain joins TRBV28 and TRBJ1-5; weak D call: TRBD1 (5 bases). Trimming stripped 11 bases from V and 4 bases from J, with 12 bases between. Germline V gene lookup returns CDR1 MDHEN and CDR2 SYDVKM. This CDR3 has 12 amino acids. The CDR3 DNA follows: TGTGCCGGCGGGGGACTAAATCAGCCCCAGCATTTT. It encodes CAGGGLNQPQHF.

The gene calls are TRBV6-5 and TRBJ1-3; no reliable D call. Germline lookup yields CDR1 MNHEY and CDR2 SVGAGI. V was trimmed by 2 bases and J by 1 base, leaving 6 bases between them. The CDR3 has 14 amino acids. The CDR3 nucleotides read TGTGCCAGCAGTTACAGGGCATCTGGAAACACCATATATTTT. It specifies CASSYRASGNTIYF.

The chain joins TRBV11-2 to TRBJ1-5, with D uncertain. The CDR3 is 15 amino acids. CDR1 is SGHAT and CDR2 is FQNNGV in the germline V gene. The germline V and J ends were trimmed by 0 bases and 7 bases, with 13 bases remaining between them. CDR3 sequence reads: CASSLDGKAGQPQHF. Written as DNA, the CDR3 is TGTGCCAGCAGCTTAGATGGAAAGGCAGGCCAGCCCCAGCATTTT.

The chain links TRBV19 to TRBJ1-1; D gene uncertain. CDR1 LNHDA and CDR2 SQIVND come from the germline V gene (reference sequence). CDR3 length equals 19 residues. The germline V and J ends were trimmed by 1 base and 4 bases, with 25 bases remaining between them. The CDR3 DNA is TGTGCCAGTAGTATAGTGTTCAGAGTTTCGACCACGAGTGGCACTGAAGCTTTCTTT. Protein sequence: CASSIVFRVSTTSGTEAFF.

V and J are TRBV11-2 and TRBJ2-1; D is unresolved. The length of the CDR3 is 13 residues. Germline CDR1 reads SGHAT; CDR2 reads FQNNGV. Deletions cut 3 bases from V and 6 bases from J, with 9 bases between. Here the CDR3 reads CASSLYLSNEQFF. The CDR3 DNA is TGTGCCAGCAGCTTGTATCTAAGCAATGAGCAGTTCTTC.

The V gene is TRBV7-9, the J gene TRBJ1-5; the D gene is possibly TRBD1 (5 bases). CDR3 length: 16 amino acids. V was clipped by 2 bases and J by 4 bases, with 15 bases between them. Germline V gene lookup returns CDR1 SEHNR and CDR2 FQNEAQ (reference sequence). CDR3 in amino acids: CASSLSGRGTNQPQHF. As DNA, the CDR3 is TGTGCCAGCAGCTTATCGGGACGGGGGACGAATCAGCCCCAGCATTTT. The variable domain in full, with the rest retrieved from reference TRBV7-9 and TRBJ1-5, is DTGVSQNPRHKITKRGQNVTFRCDPISEHNRLYWYRQTLGQGPEFLTYFQNEAQLEKSRLLSDRFSAERPKGSFSTLEIQRTEQGDSAMYLCASSLSGRGTNQPQHFGDGTRLSIL.

The chain joins TRBV6-5 to TRBJ2-7; TRBD1 is a possible D gene (5 bases). V was pared by 0 bases and J by 11 bases, with 14 bases between. There are 13 residues in the CDR3. Germline CDR1 is MNHEY and CDR2 is SVGAGI. This CDR3 reads CASSYSTASREYF. The DNA for the CDR3 is TGTGCCAGCAGTTACTCGACAGCCTCACGGGAGTACTTC.

The V call is TRBV7-9, the J call TRBJ2-3, with D possibly being TRBD1 or TRBD2 (5 bases each). The CDR3 consists of 12 residues. The ends were cut back, 5 bases at V and 14 bases at J, with 17 bases in the middle. Germline lookup yields CDR1 SEHNR and CDR2 FQNEAQ (reference sequence). This CDR3 is CASSEPGPPWYF. The DNA for the CDR3 is TGTGCCAGCAGCGAACCGGGACCCCCCTGGTATTTT.